These T cell receptor beta chains were read from a single sample in a study of T cell repertoires in cytomegalovirus infection. TCRdb recomputed calls from the reads with MiXCR, one row per CDR3 protein. The table shows approximately 110,000 distinct CDR3 sequences, with under 45% occurring only once. No cognate antigen is known for these TCRs. The input for sequencing was CD8+ T cells from cultured PBMCs, taken from culture after CMV antigen stimulation. Receptor source: a human donor in good health (CMV status not recorded). Some clones in this sample may be carry-over from other donors' samples. Both conserved end residues are part of each CDR3. D genes are given only for firm matches. Size is omitted from some rows. Given values are once, few, many or a class for expanded clones.

D,V,J,size,CDR3,DNA
.,TRBV27,TRBJ2-3,.,CASSSVGSTDTQYF,TGTGCCAGCAGTTCGGTGGGAAGCACAGATACGCAGTATTTT
.,TRBV11-1,TRBJ2-7,.,CASSFPGDLYEQYF,TGTGCCAGCAGCTTCCCAGGGGACCTCTACGAGCAGTACTTC
TRBD1,TRBV4-1,TRBJ2-7,.,CASSQADRPTYEQYF,TGCGCCAGCAGCCAAGCGGACAGGCCGACCTACGAGCAGTACTTC
.,TRBV24-1,TRBJ1-5,.,CATSGGGSNQPQHF,TGTGCCACCAGTGGAGGCGGATCGAATCAGCCCCAGCATTTT
.,TRBV24-1,TRBJ2-7,.,CATSHTGREQYF,TGTGCCACCAGCCATACAGGGCGCGAGCAGTACTTC
.,TRBV7-6,TRBJ2-3,.,CASSELPLGGSTDTQYF,TGTGCCAGCAGCGAACTTCCACTGGGGGGATCTACAGATACGCAGTATTTT
.,TRBV9,TRBJ2-1,few,CASSVDSYNEQFF,TGTGCCAGCAGCGTAGATAGCTACAATGAGCAGTTCTTC
TRBD1,TRBV27,TRBJ2-7,.,CASRNSPGQTYEQYF,TGTGCCAGCAGAAACTCCCCGGGACAGACCTACGAGCAGTACTTC
.,TRBV19,TRBJ1-1,.,CASSIGAVMNTEAFF,TGTGCCAGTAGTATAGGAGCCGTTATGAACACTGAAGCTTTCTTT
.,TRBV4-1,TRBJ1-1,few,CASSQVGDTEAFF,TGCGCCAGCAGCCAAGTCGGGGACACTGAAGCTTTCTTT
TRBD2,TRBV27,TRBJ2-1,.,CASSPSIGGENEQFF,TGTGCCAGCAGTCCCTCCATTGGGGGGGAAAATGAGCAGTTCTTC
.,TRBV28,TRBJ1-1,.,CASSLARGSTEAFF,TGTGCCAGCAGTCTCGCGAGGGGAAGTACTGAAGCTTTCTTT
.,TRBV19,TRBJ2-1,few,CASSRIWDGANNEQFF,TGTGCCAGTAGTCGCATCTGGGATGGGGCAAACAATGAGCAGTTCTTC
TRBD1,TRBV11-2,TRBJ1-1,many,CASSLRPQGGFEAFF,TGTGCCAGCAGCTTACGCCCCCAGGGGGGCTTTGAAGCTTTCTTT